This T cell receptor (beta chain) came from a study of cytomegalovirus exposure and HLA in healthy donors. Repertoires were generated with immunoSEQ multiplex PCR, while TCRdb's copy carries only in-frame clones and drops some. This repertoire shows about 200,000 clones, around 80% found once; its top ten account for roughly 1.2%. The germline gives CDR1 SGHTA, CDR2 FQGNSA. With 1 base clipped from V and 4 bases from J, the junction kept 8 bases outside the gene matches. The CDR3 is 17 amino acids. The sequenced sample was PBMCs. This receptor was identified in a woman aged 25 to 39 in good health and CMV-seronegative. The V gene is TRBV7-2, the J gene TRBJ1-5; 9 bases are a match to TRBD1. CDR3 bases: TGTGCCAGCAGCTTAGGCTACCGGGACAGGGTGAATCAGCCCCAGCATTTT. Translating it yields CASSLGYRDRVNQPQHF.